Listed below are T cell receptor beta chains from one sample, sequenced in a study of cytomegalovirus exposure and HLA in healthy donors. TCRdb keeps only in-frame clones here, not all; method: immunoSEQ multiplex PCR. The sample shows 130,000 or so clones, around 90% of them seen only once. The specimen was PBMCs. The receptor set was obtained from a woman aged 40-49 years in good health and CMV-seronegative. CDR3s include the opening cysteine and the closing phenylalanine or tryptophan. D genes are given only for firm matches. The size of a clone is reported for some rows only, either as once, few or many, or as a class for expanded clones.

cdr3_length j_call v_call clone_size d_call cdr3_nt cdr3_aa
15 TRBJ1-1 TRBV6-5 few . TGTGCCAGCAGTCCAAATTACAACAGGGTGGAGGAAGCTTTCTTT CASSPNYNRVEEAFF
18 TRBJ1-2 TRBV7-9 . TRBD1 TGTTCCAGCAGCACTTGGGACAGCCCGTACGCTTCTAACTATGGCTACACCTTC CSSSTWDSPYASNYGYTF
18 TRBJ1-3 TRBV4-1 . . TGCGCCAGCAGCCAAGAGATTGGGGACACGGATTTCGGAAACACCATATATTTT CASSQEIGDTDFGNTIYF
14 TRBJ1-6 TRBV6-6 . . TGTGCCAGCAGCTTGGGCCCCACGAATTCACCCCTCCACTTT CASSLGPTNSPLHF
16 TRBJ2-3 TRBV11-1 . TRBD2 TGTGCCAGCAGCATAGGGACTAGCGGGATCACAGATACGCAGTATTTT CASSIGTSGITDTQYF
15 TRBJ2-1 TRBV7-6 . TRBD2 TGTGCCAGCAGCCCCGCTAGCGGGGTTTTGAATGAGCAGTTCTTC CASSPASGVLNEQFF
16 TRBJ2-1 TRBV27 . TRBD2 TGTGCCAGCAGTTTATTGCCTAGCGGGAGATCGCATGAGCAGTTCTTC CASSLLPSGRSHEQFF
12 TRBJ2-2 TRBV7-2 . . TGTGCCAGCAACAGGGTTGTCGGGGAGCTGTTTTTT CASNRVVGELFF
13 TRBJ2-1 TRBV5-1 . . TGCGCCAGCAGCAAGACAGGTTACAATGAGCAGTTCTTC CASSKTGYNEQFF
17 TRBJ2-3 TRBV7-3 . TRBD2 TGTGCCAGCAGCTTAAGCGGGACTAGCGGAAACACAGATACGCAGTATTTT CASSLSGTSGNTDTQYF
15 TRBJ2-3 TRBV10-3 . . TGTGCCATCGGCGTCCGGGACACGAGCACAGATACGCAGTATTTT CAIGVRDTSTDTQYF
13 TRBJ2-7 TRBV5-6 . . TGTGCCAGCAGCTTGGCAAGGAGCTACGAGCAGTACTTC CASSLARSYEQYF
16 TRBJ2-7 TRBV11-2 few TRBD1 TGTGCCAGCAGCCTATCAACAGGGGCCAAGGCCGACGAGCAGTACTTC CASSLSTGAKADEQYF
14 TRBJ2-7 TRBV5-4 once . TGTGCCAGCAGCTTGCCAGGGGGGAACTACGAGCAGTACTTC CASSLPGGNYEQYF
15 TRBJ1-1 TRBV28 . TRBD1 TGTGCCAGCAGCCTCCCGGACAGGCAGAACACTGAAGCTTTCTTT CASSLPDRQNTEAFF
15 TRBJ2-7 TRBV11-3 . . TGTGCCAGCAGCCCGTCCGGGTTTACCTCCTACGAGCAGTACTTC CASSPSGFTSYEQYF
14 TRBJ2-5 TRBV5-1 . TRBD1 TGCGCCAGCAGCTTGGGACAGGGCCGAGAGACCCAGTACTTC CASSLGQGRETQYF
14 TRBJ2-1 TRBV27 . . TGTGCCAGCAGTTCGTTGACGGTCGGGAATGAGCAGTTCTTC CASSSLTVGNEQFF
17 TRBJ2-3 TRBV7-8 . TRBD2 TGTGCCAGCAGCTCCCCTAGGACTAGCGGGTGGGGAGATACGCAGTATTTT CASSSPRTSGWGDTQYF
18 TRBJ2-1 TRBV6-4 . TRBD2 TGTGCCAGCAGTGACTCGATTAGCGGGCCCCTGAAGTCGAATGAGCAGTTCTTC CASSDSISGPLKSNEQFF
15 TRBJ2-7 TRBV28 . TRBD1 TGTGCCAGCAGTCCACCCTGGGACAGTAACTACGAGCAGTACTTC CASSPPWDSNYEQYF
17 TRBJ2-5 TRBV11-2 . TRBD1 TGTGCCAGCAGCGCACGAGTGTGGGGACAGGGAGGAGAGACCCAGTACTTC CASSARVWGQGGETQYF
15 TRBJ2-5 TRBV18 . TRBD1 TGTGCCAGCTCACGTTCTGGACAGGGCGGGGAGACCCAGTACTTC CASSRSGQGGETQYF
15 TRBJ1-5 TRBV19 . . TGTGCCAGTAGTATAGGACAGATGAGCAATCAGCCCCAGCATTTT CASSIGQMSNQPQHF
15 TRBJ2-7 TRBV9 . TRBD2 TGTGCCAGCAGCGTAGCTACCGGACTAGGTGGCGAGCAGTACTTC CASSVATGLGGEQYF
14 TRBJ2-2 TRBV7-2 . . TGTGCCAGCAGCCCGACAACGAACACCGGGGAGCTGTTTTTT CASSPTTNTGELFF
14 TRBJ2-3 TRBV6-5 . TRBD2 TGTGCCAGCAGTAGAAAGCGGGAGTGGGATACGCAGTATTTT CASSRKREWDTQYF
15 TRBJ1-2 TRBV6-5 . . TGTGCCAGCAGTTACTCGGCGGCTGGAAACTATGGCTACACCTTC CASSYSAAGNYGYTF
12 TRBJ2-1 TRBV6-1 . . TGTGCCAGCACCTGGGGCTTCGGTGAGCAGTTCTTC CASTWGFGEQFF
15 TRBJ1-2 TRBV10-3 . TRBD1 TGTGCCATCAGCGGACAGGGAGGAGGGAACTATGGCTACACCTTC CAISGQGGGNYGYTF
12 TRBJ2-3 TRBV6-5 . . TGTGCCTCCAGGGGGGCCACAGATACGCAGTATTTT CASRGATDTQYF
17 TRBJ2-2 TRBV4-1 . TRBD2 TGCGCCAGCAGCCAAAGGCTAGCGGGAGTCAACACCGGGGAGCTGTTTTTT CASSQRLAGVNTGELFF
16 TRBJ2-3 TRBV10-1 . TRBD2 TGCGCCAGCAGTGGCCTACTAGCGGGAGGGCGAGATACGCAGTATTTT CASSGLLAGGRDTQYF
12 TRBJ2-1 TRBV7-8 . . TGTGCCAGCAGCTCCGACTTTACTGAGCAGTTCTTC CASSSDFTEQFF
18 TRBJ2-1 TRBV7-6 . TRBD2 TGTGCCAGCCCTTACGGCGGGAGAGCCCTCTTCTCCTACAATGAGCAGTTCTTC CASPYGGRALFSYNEQFF
16 TRBJ1-5 TRBV10-3 once TRBD1 TGTGCCATCAGCCCACAGGGGCCTGATAGCAATCAGCCCCAGCATTTT CAISPQGPDSNQPQHF
15 TRBJ1-1 TRBV7-2 . TRBD1 TGTGCCAGCAGCTTTAGACAGGGAGGGAACACTGAAGCTTTCTTT CASSFRQGGNTEAFF
14 TRBJ1-1 TRBV6-5 . . TGTGCCAGCTCCCGGGGGGGCAGGGTCACTGAAGCTTTCTTT CASSRGGRVTEAFF
13 TRBJ1-2 TRBV15 . . TGTGCCACCAGCAGAGATTTGGAGTATGGCTACACCTTC CATSRDLEYGYTF
16 TRBJ2-2 TRBV11-2 . TRBD1 TGTGCCAGCAGCTTAGTCCGACAGGGTGGCACCGGGGAGCTGTTTTTT CASSLVRQGGTGELFF